This T cell receptor (beta chain) derives from a study of somatic mutations in cytotoxic T cells in rheumatoid arthritis. The V gene's germline CDR1 is MGHRA and CDR2 YSYEKL. This CDR3 has 14 amino acids. Points on this clone: The junction shows a germline mismatch at one end, possibly a read error.

Some clones are missing from TCRdb's copy, which holds only in-frame ones; the method was immunoSEQ multiplex PCR. Among more than 25,000 clones listed, roughly 70% were seen once. Sequencing was done on a sample of CD8+ T cells sorted from blood. The receptor was isolated from a woman in her late teens or twenties in good health. V is TRBV4-1 and J is TRBJ1-4; the D gene is possibly TRBD1 (5 bases). CDR3 DNA: TGCGCCAGCAGCCAAATCAGCCTGGGGGAAAACCTGTTTTTT. This translates into CASSQISLGENLFF.